These 23 T cell receptor beta chains were all obtained from the same sample, sequenced in a study of shared clonotypes between healthy human individuals. The assay was immunoSEQ multiplex PCR, and TCRdb's table has in-frame clones only and misses some. The sample holds 2 million to 2.5 million clones; 90% to 97% are singletons and the top ten take approximately 0.13%. Input material: naive CD4+ T cells sorted from blood. Stated subset: CD45RA+ positively selected. The receptors stem from a man aged 18 to 30 in good health.

The rearrangement links TRBV15 to TRBJ2-1; the match to TRBD2 covers 12 bases. The germline gives CDR1 LNHNV, CDR2 YYDKDF (reference sequence). The V gene end was trimmed by 0 bases and the J gene end by 0 bases; junction bases not matched to a gene: 6. CDR3 size: 19 residues. The CDR3 sequence is CATSRDPLAGGPSYNEQFF. CDR3 coding DNA: TGTGCCACCAGCAGAGATCCACTAGCGGGGGGCCCCTCCTACAATGAGCAGTTCTTC.

The chain combines TRBV2 with TRBJ1-1; 9 bases are a match to TRBD1. The CDR3 contains 14 residues. V lost 8 bases to trimming and J lost 5 bases; unmatched junction nucleotides: 9. Germline assignment: CDR1 SNHLY and CDR2 FYNNEI. The CDR3 is CASQAGTGITEAFF. CDR3 coding DNA: TGTGCCAGCCAAGCCGGGACAGGGATTACTGAAGCTTTCTTT. Using reference TRBV2 and TRBJ1-1 for the parts outside the CDR3, the full variable domain is EPEVTQTPSHQVTQMGQEVILRCVPISNHLYFYWYRQILGQKVEFLVSFYNNEISEKSEIFDDQFSVERPDGSNFTLKIRSTKLEDSAMYFCASQAGTGITEAFFGQGTRLTVV.

The CDR3 bases are TGTGCCAGCAGCTTAGACATAAAGAGCTCTGGAAACACCATATATTTT. Translating it yields CASSLDIKSSGNTIYF. This chain links TRBV7-2 with TRBJ1-3; no reliable D call. Trimming pared 1 base from V and 0 bases from J, leaving 10 bases between. The CDR3 has 16 residues. Germline CDR1 reads SGHTA; CDR2 reads FQGNSA.

The chain has TRBV7-2 and TRBJ2-5; a weak D match, TRBD2 (6 bases). V was trimmed by 3 bases and J by 3 bases, leaving 11 bases between them. This CDR3 is 14 amino acids long. The germline gives CDR1 SGHTA, CDR2 FQGNSA. This CDR3 is CASSFSGGKETQYF. CDR3 DNA sequence: TGTGCCAGCAGCTTTAGCGGAGGTAAAGAGACCCAGTACTTC.

In the case of this clone: In the same sample, other DNA sequences code for this CDR3. V and J are TRBV18 and TRBJ2-3, with D maybe TRBD2 (5 bases). CDR1 is KGHSH, CDR2 LQKENI, per germline. Trimming left V 1 base short and J 0 bases short, with 5 bases between. CDR3 size: 14 residues. CDR3 in amino acids: CASSPLASTDTQYF. CDR3 DNA sequence: TGTGCCAGCTCACCACTAGCGAGCACAGATACGCAGTATTTT.

This chain uses TRBV7-2 with TRBJ2-5, with D unresolved. The CDR3 extends over 16 amino acids. Germline-derived CDR1 and CDR2 are SGHTA and FQGNSA. The germline V and J ends were trimmed by 1 base and 1 base, with 13 bases remaining between them. The CDR3 nucleotides are TGTGCCAGCAGCTTAGATGGGGTCTCGAGCCAAGAGACCCAGTACTTC. Amino acids: CASSLDGVSSQETQYF.

This rearrangement joins TRBV6-5 to TRBJ2-2; 9 bases fit TRBD2. The CDR3 extends over 14 amino acids. Germline CDR1 and CDR2: MNHEY and SVGAGI. Trimming removed 6 bases from V and 7 bases from J; junction bases left unmatched: 6. The CDR3 sequence: CASRRGGVGGELFF. As DNA, the CDR3 is TGTGCCAGCAGGCGGGGGGGCGTCGGCGGGGAGCTGTTTTTT.

The rearrangement links TRBV21-1 to TRBJ2-5. TRBV21-1 is a pseudogene locus. CDR3 size: 10 residues. The CDR3 DNA follows: TGTGCCAGCAGCATGGAGACCCAGTACTTC. It translates to CASSMETQYF.

The chain carries TRBV6-6 and TRBJ1-4; no definite D call. The germline V gene encodes CDR1 MNHNY and CDR2 SVGAGI (reference sequence). With 8 bases removed from V and 8 bases from J, the gap between germline ends came to 6 bases. The CDR3 is 10 residues long. CDR3 in DNA: TGTGCCAGCCGCCGGGAAAAACTGTTTTTT. Encoded protein: CASRREKLFF.

The chain uses TRBV18 and TRBJ2-7; 9 nucleotides match TRBD2. The V and J ends lost 2 bases and 6 bases, in that order; junction bases with no gene match: 8. The germline V gene has CDR1 KGHSH and CDR2 LQKENI. The CDR3 is 15 residues long. The CDR3, as DNA: TGTGCCAGCTCACCAAGCGGTCTAGCGGGAAGCGAGCAGTACTTC. Amino acids: CASSPSGLAGSEQYF.

The chain has TRBV18 and TRBJ2-3, with a possible D match to TRBD1 (6 bases). The CDR3 extends over 15 amino acids. The V gene's germline CDR1 is KGHSH and CDR2 LQKENI. V was cut by 3 bases and J by 2 bases, with 12 bases left in between. The CDR3: CASSPRTAPTDTQYF. The CDR3 DNA sequence: TGTGCCAGCTCACCTAGGACAGCTCCCACAGATACGCAGTATTTT.

This sequence joins TRBV5-6 and TRBJ2-7; TRBD2 matches at 7 bases. CDR1 is SGHDT, CDR2 YYEEEE, per germline. This CDR3 is 13 amino acids long. V dropped 0 bases and J dropped 7; count of bases not matched to a gene: 4. The CDR3 loop reads CASSLGTRYEQYF. The CDR3 DNA is TGTGCCAGCAGCTTGGGGACTAGATATGAGCAGTACTTC.

The chain uses TRBV19 and TRBJ2-2; maybe TRBD1 (6 bases). The CDR3 sequence is 15 residues long. V dropped 0 bases and J dropped 2 bases, with 7 bases sitting between them. Germline V gene lookup returns CDR1 LNHDA and CDR2 SQIVND (reference sequence). The CDR3 is CASSIEGTNTGELFF. CDR3 nucleotides: TGTGCCAGTAGTATAGAAGGGACAAACACCGGGGAGCTGTTTTTT.

This clone was detected only once. V gene TRBV4-1 combines with J gene TRBJ1-4; weak D call: TRBD1 (6 bases). Germline assignment: CDR1 MGHRA and CDR2 YSYEKL. Trimming took off 5 bases at V and 3 bases at J, with 19 bases between the two ends. The CDR3 consists of 17 residues. CDR3 bases: TGCGCCAGCAGCGAACTCGGGGGGCGCGGAGCTAATGAAAAACTGTTTTTT. As protein: CASSELGGRGANEKLFF.

The V call is TRBV7-2, the J call TRBJ2-3; 10 bases are a match to TRBD2. The germline gives CDR1 SGHTA, CDR2 FQGNSA. The CDR3 covers 16 residues. Trimming took 4 bases from V and 1 from J; bases not matched to a gene: 5. The chain's CDR3 is CASSSQAGGGTDTQYF. DNA for the CDR3: TGTGCCAGCAGCTCCCAAGCGGGGGGGGGCACAGATACGCAGTATTTT.

The rearrangement joins TRBV4-2 to TRBJ1-4; maybe TRBD1 (6 bases). The CDR3 has 14 amino acids. Germline lookup yields CDR1 LGHNA and CDR2 YNFKEQ. Between the trimmed V and J ends, which lost 4 bases and 4 bases, there was a span of 10 bases. This chain's CDR3 is CASSPGASNEKLFF. CDR3 nucleotides: TGTGCCAGCAGCCCAGGGGCCAGTAATGAAAAACTGTTTTTT.

The rearrangement uses TRBV6-1 and TRBJ1-2, with D unclear. The CDR3 has 13 amino acids. Germline lookup yields CDR1 MNHNS and CDR2 SASEGT. V was trimmed by 6 bases and J by 4 bases, leaving 12 bases between them. The CDR3 bases are TGTGCCAGCAGCCAGAGGGTCCGCTATGGCTACACCTTC. Translated: CASSQRVRYGYTF.

The chain employs TRBV19 and TRBJ2-1, with D hard to call. Trimming removed 3 bases at V and 3 bases at J, with 9 bases between. CDR3 length equals 14 residues. Germline V gene data show CDR1 as LNHDA and CDR2 as SQIVND (reference sequence). CDR3 nucleotides: TGTGCCAGTAGTATGTCGAGCAGCTACAATGAGCAGTTCTTC. It is translated as CASSMSSSYNEQFF.

Turning to this clone: The sample holds other DNA sequences that translate to the same CDR3. V gene TRBV9 combines with J gene TRBJ1-5, with 7 bases matching TRBD1. Germline V gives CDR1 SGDLS, CDR2 YYNGEE. V was clipped by 0 bases and J by 3 bases; unmatched bases: 3. CDR3 size: 15 residues. The CDR3 is CASSVEGTANQPQHF. DNA for the CDR3: TGTGCCAGCAGCGTAGAAGGGACAGCCAATCAGCCCCAGCATTTT.

On this clone: Other DNA sequences of this sample code for an identical CDR3. The V and J genes are TRBV6-6 and TRBJ1-3, with no clear D. This CDR3 has 14 residues. V shed 3 bases and J shed 4 bases, with 10 bases lying between them. Germline CDR1 and CDR2: MNHNY and SVGAGI (reference sequence). CDR3 in DNA: TGTGCCAGCAGTTATGTGGATTCCGGAAACACCATATATTTT. It yields the protein CASSYVDSGNTIYF.

V and J are TRBV7-9 and TRBJ1-4; maybe TRBD1 (5 bases). This CDR3 has 14 residues. Trimming left V 5 bases short and J 6 bases short, with 13 bases between. CDR1 is SEHNR, CDR2 FQNEAQ, per germline (reference sequence). The CDR3, as DNA: TGTGCCAGCAGCCTACAGGCACTCGATGAAAAACTGTTTTTT. It encodes CASSLQALDEKLFF.

This sequence joins TRBV6-1 and TRBJ1-3; D is possibly TRBD1 (5 bases). The germline gives CDR1 MNHNS, CDR2 SASEGT. This CDR3 contains 15 residues. Trimming stripped 6 bases from V and 0 bases from J, with 12 bases between. CDR3 coding DNA: TGTGCCAGCAGACAGACAGCAATCTCTGGAAACACCATATATTTT. Protein product: CASRQTAISGNTIYF.

As DNA, the CDR3 is TGCGCCAGCAGCGTGGCTCGGGACACCTTGAACACTGAAGCTTTCTTT. Translating gives CASSVARDTLNTEAFF. The rearrangement joins TRBV5-1 to TRBJ1-1, with D possibly TRBD1 on 6 matching bases. The CDR3 has 16 amino acids. Trimming took off 4 bases at V and 0 bases at J, with 16 bases between the two ends. Germline values: CDR1 SGHRS, CDR2 YFSETQ.